Sequencing of this T cell receptor (beta chain) was carried out in a study of cytomegalovirus exposure and HLA in healthy donors. Remarks on this clone: The antigen is unknown.

General study results and limits: Earlier results showed most TCR beta V segments being productive about 87% or about 30% of the time.

Primers for the PCR totalled 60 Vbeta and 13 Jbeta. Profiled with immunoSEQ multiplex PCR; TCRdb holds only in-frame clones, not every one. The top ten clones hold 6.5% to 7% of a sample with 120,000 to 150,000 clones, 79% of them seen once. Germline lookup yields CDR1 SGHVS and CDR2 FNYEAQ. Trimming cost V 5 bases and J 1 base, with 14 bases left between them. The CDR3 covers 15 residues. Sequencing was performed on PBMCs. The TCR sequence derives from a woman in her 40s in good health and CMV-seropositive. The V and J genes are TRBV7-6 and TRBJ1-1; D is possibly TRBD1 (5 bases). CDR3 coding DNA: TGTGCCAGCAGCCCTAGGGGCTCTGGGAACACTGAAGCTTTCTTT. This encodes CASSPRGSGNTEAFF.